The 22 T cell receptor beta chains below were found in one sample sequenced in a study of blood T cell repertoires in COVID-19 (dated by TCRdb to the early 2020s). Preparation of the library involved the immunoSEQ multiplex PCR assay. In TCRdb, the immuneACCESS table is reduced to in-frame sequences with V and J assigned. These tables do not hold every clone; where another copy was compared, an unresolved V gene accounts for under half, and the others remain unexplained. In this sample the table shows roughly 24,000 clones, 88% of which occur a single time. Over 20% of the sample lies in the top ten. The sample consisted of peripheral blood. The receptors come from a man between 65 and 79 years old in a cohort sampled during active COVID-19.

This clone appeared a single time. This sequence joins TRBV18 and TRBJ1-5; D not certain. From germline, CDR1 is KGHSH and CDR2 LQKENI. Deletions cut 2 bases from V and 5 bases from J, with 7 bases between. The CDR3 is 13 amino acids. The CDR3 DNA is TGTGCCAGCTCACCAGGCCGATATCAGCCCCAGCATTTT. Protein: CASSPGRYQPQHF.

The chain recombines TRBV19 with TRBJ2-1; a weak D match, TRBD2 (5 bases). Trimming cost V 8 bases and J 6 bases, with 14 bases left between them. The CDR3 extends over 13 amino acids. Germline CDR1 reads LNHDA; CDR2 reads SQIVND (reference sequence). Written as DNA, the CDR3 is TGTGCCAGTCAAATAGTGGGGAGCAATGAGCAGTTCTTC. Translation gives CASQIVGSNEQFF.

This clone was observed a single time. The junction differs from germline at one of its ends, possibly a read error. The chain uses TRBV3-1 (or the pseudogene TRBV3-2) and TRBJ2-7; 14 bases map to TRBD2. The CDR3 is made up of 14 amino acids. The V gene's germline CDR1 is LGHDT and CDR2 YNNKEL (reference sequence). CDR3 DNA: TGTGCCGACCTAAATATTGATGGGACTAGCGGGAGAAACTTC. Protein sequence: CADLNIDGTSGRNF.

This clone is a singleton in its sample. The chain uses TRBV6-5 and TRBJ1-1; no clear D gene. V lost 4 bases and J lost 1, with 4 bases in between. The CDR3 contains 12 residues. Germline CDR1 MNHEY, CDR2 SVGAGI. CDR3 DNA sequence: TGTGCCAGCAGTTCCCGGAACACTGAAGCTTTCTTT. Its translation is CASSSRNTEAFF.

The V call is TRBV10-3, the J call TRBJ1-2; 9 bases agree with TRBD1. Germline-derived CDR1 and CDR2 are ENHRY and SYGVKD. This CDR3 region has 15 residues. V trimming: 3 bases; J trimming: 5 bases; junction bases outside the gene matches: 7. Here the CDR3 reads CAISDSGTGSYGYTF. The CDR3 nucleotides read TGTGCCATCAGTGATTCCGGGACAGGGTCTTATGGCTACACCTTC.

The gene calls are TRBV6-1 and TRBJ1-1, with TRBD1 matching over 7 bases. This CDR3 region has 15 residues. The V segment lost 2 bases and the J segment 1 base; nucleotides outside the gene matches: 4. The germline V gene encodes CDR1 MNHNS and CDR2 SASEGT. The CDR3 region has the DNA TGTGCCAGCAGTGAAAGGCGACAGGGGAACACTGAAGCTTTCTTT. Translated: CASSERRQGNTEAFF.

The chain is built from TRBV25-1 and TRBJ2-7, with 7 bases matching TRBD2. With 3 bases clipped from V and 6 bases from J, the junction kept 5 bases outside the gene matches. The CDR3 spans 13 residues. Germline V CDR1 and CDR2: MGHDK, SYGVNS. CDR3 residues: CASSEAGAGEQYF. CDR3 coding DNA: TGTGCCAGCAGTGAGGCGGGAGCGGGCGAGCAGTACTTC.

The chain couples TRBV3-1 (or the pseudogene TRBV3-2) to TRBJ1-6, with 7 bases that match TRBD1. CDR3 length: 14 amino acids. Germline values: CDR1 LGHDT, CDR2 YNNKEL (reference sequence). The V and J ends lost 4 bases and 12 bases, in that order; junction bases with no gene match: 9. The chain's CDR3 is CASSRTDRAGPLHF. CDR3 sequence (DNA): TGTGCCAGCAGCCGAACCGACAGGGCTGGACCCCTCCACTTT.

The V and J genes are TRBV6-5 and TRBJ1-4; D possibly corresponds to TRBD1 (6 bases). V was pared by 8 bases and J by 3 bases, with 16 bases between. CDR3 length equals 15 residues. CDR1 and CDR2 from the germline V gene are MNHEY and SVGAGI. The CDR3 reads CASGDRDTANEKLFF. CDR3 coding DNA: TGTGCCAGCGGGGACCGGGACACTGCTAATGAAAAACTGTTTTTT.

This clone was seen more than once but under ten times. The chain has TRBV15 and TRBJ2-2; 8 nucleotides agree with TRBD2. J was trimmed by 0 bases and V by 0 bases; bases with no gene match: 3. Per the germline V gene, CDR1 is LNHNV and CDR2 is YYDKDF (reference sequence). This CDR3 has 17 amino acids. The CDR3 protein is CATSREATSANTGELFF. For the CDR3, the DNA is TGTGCCACCAGCAGAGAAGCGACTAGCGCGAACACCGGGGAGCTGTTTTTT.

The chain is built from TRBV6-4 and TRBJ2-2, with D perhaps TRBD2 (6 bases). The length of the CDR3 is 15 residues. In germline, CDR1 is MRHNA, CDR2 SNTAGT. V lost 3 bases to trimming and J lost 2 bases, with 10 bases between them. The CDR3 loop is CASSETAGNTGELFF. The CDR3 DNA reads TGTGCCAGCAGTGAAACGGCGGGAAACACCGGGGAGCTGTTTTTT.

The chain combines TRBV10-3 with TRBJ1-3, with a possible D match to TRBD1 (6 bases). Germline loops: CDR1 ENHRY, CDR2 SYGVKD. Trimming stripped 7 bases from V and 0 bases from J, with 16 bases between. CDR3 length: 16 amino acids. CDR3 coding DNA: TGTGCCATCAAGAGGAACAGGGAAGACTCTGGAAACACCATATATTTT. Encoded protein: CAIKRNREDSGNTIYF.

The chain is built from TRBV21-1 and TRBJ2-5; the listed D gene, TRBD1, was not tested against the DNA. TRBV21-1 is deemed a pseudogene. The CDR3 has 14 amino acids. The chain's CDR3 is CASIRTGGTETQYF. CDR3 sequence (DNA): TGTGCCAGCATCCGGACAGGGGGAACCGAGACCCAGTACTTC.

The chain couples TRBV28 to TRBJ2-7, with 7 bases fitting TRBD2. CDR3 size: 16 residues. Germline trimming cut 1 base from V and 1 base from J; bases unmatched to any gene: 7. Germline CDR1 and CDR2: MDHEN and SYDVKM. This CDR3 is CASSLSGTGGSYEQYF. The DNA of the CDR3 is TGTGCCAGCAGTTTATCCGGTACGGGAGGTTCCTACGAGCAGTACTTC.

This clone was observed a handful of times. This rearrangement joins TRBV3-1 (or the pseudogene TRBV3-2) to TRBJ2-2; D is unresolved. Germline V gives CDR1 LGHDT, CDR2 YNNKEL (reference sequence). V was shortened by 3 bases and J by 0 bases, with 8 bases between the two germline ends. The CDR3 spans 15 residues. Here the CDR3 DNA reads TGTGCCAGCAGCCAGACACCTGCGAACACCGGGGAGCTGTTTTTT. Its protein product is CASSQTPANTGELFF.

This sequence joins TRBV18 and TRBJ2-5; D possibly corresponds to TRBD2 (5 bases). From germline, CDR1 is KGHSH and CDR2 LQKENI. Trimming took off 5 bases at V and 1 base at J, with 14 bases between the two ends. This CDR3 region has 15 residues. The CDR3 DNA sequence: TGTGCCAGCTCAGGCCTAGGAGGACTCCAAGAGACCCAGTACTTC. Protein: CASSGLGGLQETQYF.

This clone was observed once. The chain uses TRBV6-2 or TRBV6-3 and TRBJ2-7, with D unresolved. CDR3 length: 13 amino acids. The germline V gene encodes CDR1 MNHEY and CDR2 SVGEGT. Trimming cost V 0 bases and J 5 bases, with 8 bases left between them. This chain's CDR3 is CASSYSRSHEQYF. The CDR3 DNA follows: TGTGCCAGCAGTTACTCGAGGTCGCACGAGCAGTACTTC.

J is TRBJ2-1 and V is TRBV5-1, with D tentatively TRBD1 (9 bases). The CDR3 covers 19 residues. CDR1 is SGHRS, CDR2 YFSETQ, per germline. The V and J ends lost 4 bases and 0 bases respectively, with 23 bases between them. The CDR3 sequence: CASSRTGVLAGSSYNEQFF. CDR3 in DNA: TGCGCCAGCAGCCGGACAGGGGTGCTAGCGGGTAGCTCCTACAATGAGCAGTTCTTC.

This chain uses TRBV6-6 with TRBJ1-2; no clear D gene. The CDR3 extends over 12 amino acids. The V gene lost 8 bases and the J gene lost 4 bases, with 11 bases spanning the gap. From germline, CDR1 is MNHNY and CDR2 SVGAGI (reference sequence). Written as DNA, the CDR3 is TGTGCCAGCGAAGTGCAGCGCTATGGCTACACCTTC. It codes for CASEVQRYGYTF.

The CDR3 reads CASSYSEAGATREQYF. The CDR3 DNA sequence: TGTGCCAGCAGTTACTCGGAAGCGGGGGCCACCCGAGAGCAGTACTTC. The chain combines TRBV6-5 with TRBJ2-7; 8 bases are a match to TRBD2. Germline V gene sequence: CDR1 MNHEY, CDR2 SVGAGI. V shed 0 bases, J shed 7 bases, and the junction held 11 bases outside the gene matches. CDR3 size: 16 residues.

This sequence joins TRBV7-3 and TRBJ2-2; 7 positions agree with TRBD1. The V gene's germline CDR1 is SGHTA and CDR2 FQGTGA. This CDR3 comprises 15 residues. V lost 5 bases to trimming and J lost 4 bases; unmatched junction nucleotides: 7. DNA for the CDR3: TGTGCCAGCAGCCCCCCAGGGACAGCCACCGGGGAGCTGTTTTTT. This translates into CASSPPGTATGELFF.

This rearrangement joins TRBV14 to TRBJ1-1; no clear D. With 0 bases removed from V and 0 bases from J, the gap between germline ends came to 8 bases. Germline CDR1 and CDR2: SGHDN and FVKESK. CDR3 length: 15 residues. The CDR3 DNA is TGTGCCAGCAGCCAAGATTATGGCCTGAACACTGAAGCTTTCTTT. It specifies CASSQDYGLNTEAFF.